This is a list of T cell receptor beta chains from one sample in a study of shared clonotypes between healthy human individuals. Only in-frame clones appear in the TCRdb table, and some are missing; sequencing was by immunoSEQ multiplex PCR. The sample yields around 1.5 million clones, around 98% seen once. Material: naive CD4+ T cells sorted from blood. All receptors come from a man aged 25 to 40 in good health. The CDR3 runs from the conserved cysteine through the conserved F or W. D genes are given only for firm matches. Clone size appears in some rows only: once, few, many, or a class for an expanded clone.

d_call j_call clone_size v_call cdr3_nt cdr3_aa
NA TRBJ2-5 NA TRBV11-2 TGTGCCAGCAGCTTACAGGGACAAGAGACCCAGTACTTC CASSLQGQETQYF
NA TRBJ2-1 NA TRBV14 TGTGCCAGCAGCCAGACTCCGGGAGCGACCTACAATGAGCAGTTCTTC CASSQTPGATYNEQFF
TRBD1 TRBJ2-7 NA TRBV28 TGTGCCAGCAGTCGGGACAGGGATCTTTACGAGCAGTACTTC CASSRDRDLYEQYF
TRBD2 TRBJ2-1 NA TRBV4-1 TGCGCCAGCAGCCAAGAAATAGCGGGAGAGCAGTTCTTC CASSQEIAGEQFF
TRBD2 TRBJ2-7 NA TRBV10-3 TGTGCCATCGGGAGCGGGGTACGTTCCGAGCAGTACTTC CAIGSGVRSEQYF
TRBD2 TRBJ2-2 NA TRBV5-4 TGTGCCAGCAGCTTGGTGGGAGGGCCCGGCGGGGAGCTGTTTTTT CASSLVGGPGGELFF
NA TRBJ1-5 once TRBV28 TGTGCCAGCAGGTTTGGGGGGACGCAAGGCACTCAGCCCCAGCATTTT CASRFGGTQGTQPQHF
NA TRBJ2-7 NA TRBV18 TGTGCCAGCTCACCGAAGGGGGGAGGAACCTACGAGCAGTACTTC CASSPKGGGTYEQYF
NA TRBJ1-5 NA TRBV10-3 TGTGCCATCAGTCCAGGGGACCAGCCCCAGCATTTT CAISPGDQPQHF
TRBD1 TRBJ2-7 NA TRBV29-1 TGCAGCGTCCAGGGACAGGGGGCCATCTACGAGCAGTACTTC CSVQGQGAIYEQYF
TRBD1 TRBJ2-5 NA TRBV5-1 TGCGCCAGCAGCTTCTCGCCCCAGGGGGCGAGGAGTCAAGAGACCCAGTACTTC CASSFSPQGARSQETQYF
TRBD2 TRBJ2-3 NA TRBV9 TGTGCCAGCAGCGTAGCCGCTAGCGGGAGTTATACGCAGTATTTT CASSVAASGSYTQYF
NA TRBJ2-5 NA TRBV6-5 TGTGCCAGCAGTGGAAGGATGGGAGAGACCCAGTACTTC CASSGRMGETQYF
TRBD2 TRBJ2-3 NA TRBV5-1 TGCGCCAGCAGCGAAACGGGACTAGGAGGAGATACGCAGTATTTT CASSETGLGGDTQYF
NA TRBJ2-1 NA TRBV27 TGTGCCAGCAGGGCTGACAGAGAAACTTACAATGAGCAGTTCTTC CASRADRETYNEQFF
NA TRBJ2-7 NA TRBV30 TGTGCCTGGAGCCCCTTTGGGGACTACGAGCAGTACTTC CAWSPFGDYEQYF
NA TRBJ2-3 NA TRBV7-2 TGTGCCAGCAGCTTACTCACAGATACGCAGTATTTT CASSLLTDTQYF
NA TRBJ2-1 once TRBV5-4 TGTGCCAGCAGTTTTTTACTACCCAGTTGGAATGAGCAGTTCTTC CASSFLLPSWNEQFF
TRBD2 TRBJ2-7 NA TRBV2 TGTGCCAGCAGTGCCCCGCCGGGACTAGCCCTCTACGAGCAGTACTTC CASSAPPGLALYEQYF
NA TRBJ2-3 NA TRBV11-2 TGTGCCAGCAGCTTAGGATCGTTGTGGACTAGCACAGATACGCAGTATTTT CASSLGSLWTSTDTQYF
TRBD2 TRBJ2-1 NA TRBV18 TGTGCCAGCTCACTATCTGGGGCTAGCGGGAGTAGTGAGCAGTTCTTC CASSLSGASGSSEQFF
NA TRBJ2-1 NA TRBV25-1 TGTGCCAGCAGTGAAGCTCGGGGTTCCTACAATGAGCAGTTCTTC CASSEARGSYNEQFF
NA TRBJ2-2 NA TRBV30 TGTGCCTGGAGTTTAGGGGGTCCCGACACCGGGGAGCTGTTTTTT CAWSLGGPDTGELFF
NA TRBJ2-7 once TRBV28 TGTGCCAGCAGTAAAGTCAGGGCGGGCAACGAGCAGTACTTC CASSKVRAGNEQYF
NA TRBJ1-5 once TRBV2 TGTGCCAGCAGTGAAGCTAGGACAAGCAATCAGCCCCAGCATTTT CASSEARTSNQPQHF
TRBD2 TRBJ2-7 NA TRBV11-2 TGTGCCAGCAGCCCCATGGGGGGGTCGATCTACGAGCAGTACTTC CASSPMGGSIYEQYF
NA TRBJ1-2 NA TRBV7-7 TGTGCCATCCTTGGGGACTATGGCTACACCTTC CAILGDYGYTF
NA TRBJ1-1 NA TRBV7-9 TGTGCCAGCAGCCTAGCGGGGACAGAAGCTTTCTTT CASSLAGTEAFF
NA TRBJ1-1 NA TRBV9 TGTGCCAGCAGCGTAGTTTCGTGGGGACACTCTGAAGCTTTCTTT CASSVVSWGHSEAFF
NA TRBJ2-1 NA TRBV4-3 TGCGCCAGCAGCCAATGGGGCGCGATTAGCTCCTACAATGAGCAGTTCTTC CASSQWGAISSYNEQFF
TRBD2 TRBJ2-2 NA TRBV9 TGTGCCAGCAGCACCTCACAACGGTGGGGACTAGCGGGAGAACGGACCGGGGAGCTGTTTTTT CASSTSQRWGLAGERTGELFF
NA TRBJ2-5 NA TRBV9 TGTGCCAGCAGCGTAGGAGGGGAACAAGAGACCCAGTACTTC CASSVGGEQETQYF
NA TRBJ1-5 NA TRBV2 TGTGCCAGCAGTGACCAGTTGCAGCCCCAGCATTTT CASSDQLQPQHF
TRBD2 TRBJ2-7 NA TRBV7-8 TGTGCCAGCAGCACTAGGACTCCGGGACTAGCGGGAGACGACGAGCAGTACTTC CASSTRTPGLAGDDEQYF
NA TRBJ2-2 NA TRBV6-5 TGTGCCAGCAGACGGGGGATCACCGGGGAGCTGTTTTTT CASRRGITGELFF
TRBD2 TRBJ2-4 NA TRBV9 TGTGCCAGCAGCCTAGGGGGGGAGGGCCCCCGCTCTAGCGGGACAGCCAAAAACATTCAGTACTTC CASSLGGEGPRSSGTAKNIQYF
TRBD1 TRBJ2-1 NA TRBV25-1 TGTGCCAGCAGTGGGGGTCTACAGGGGATCGGGTCCTACAATGAGCAGTTCTTC CASSGGLQGIGSYNEQFF
NA TRBJ1-2 NA TRBV19 TGTGCCAGTAGTATAGGGGGGGCCGGCTACACCTTC CASSIGGAGYTF
NA TRBJ2-5 NA TRBV6-6 TGTGCCAGCAGTCCCGGGACTCGGCGGGCGACCCAGTACTTC CASSPGTRRATQYF
TRBD1 TRBJ2-2 NA TRBV2 TGTGCCAGCAGTGATGGGACAGTGGTTACCGGGGAGCTGTTTTTT CASSDGTVVTGELFF
TRBD1 TRBJ1-4 NA TRBV7-2 TGTGCCAGCAGCGACCGACAGGGGTTAGCGGAAAAACTGTTTTTT CASSDRQGLAEKLFF
TRBD1 TRBJ1-4 NA TRBV5-1 TGCGCCAGTTACCCTAGAGAGACAGGGATGATGTTTTTT CASYPRETGMMFF
NA TRBJ2-5 NA TRBV28 TGTGCCAGCAGGTCTCCGGGACTCCTAAAGACCCAGTACTTC CASRSPGLLKTQYF
NA TRBJ2-1 NA TRBV19 TGTGCCAGTAGAACGTTGGAGGGGAATGAGCAGTTCTTC CASRTLEGNEQFF
NA TRBJ2-1 NA TRBV20-1 TGCAGTGCTAGAGAGAGAAATGAGCAGTTCTTC CSARERNEQFF
TRBD1 TRBJ2-3 NA TRBV9 TGTGCCAGCAGCGGTCGGACAGGTCTTGCAGATACGCAGTATTTT CASSGRTGLADTQYF